This paragraph covers one T cell receptor (beta chain) sequence. The antigen it recognizes is unknown. Nothing much larger sits one base from this clone, and base qualities are not available. Library method: the immunoSEQ multiplex PCR assay. The multiplex PCR relied on a mix of 60 forward primers for TCR Vbeta segments and 13 reverse primers for TCR Jbeta segments. The CDR3 region of rearranged TCR beta genes was amplified from genomic DNA with a multiplex PCR assay. The Illumina HiSeq System was used to sequence the amplified TCR beta libraries as 87-base-pair reads. The paper's data handling went like this. A later analysis counted tens of millions of unique TCR beta chains across the approximately 700 repertoires, and roughly 11 million of these chains were shared by at least two donors. To remove PCR and sequencing errors, raw reads were error-corrected and collapsed into unique sequences using a nearest-neighbor algorithm that merged closely related sequences. CDR3 sequences were aligned to IMGT reference sequences to assign V, D and J gene segments. For a sequence to be retained, a match of at least six nucleotides was required to both a V gene segment and a J gene segment. Rearrangements were called productive when the CDR3 lacked stop codons and stayed in frame with V and J; all others were non-productive. CDR3 was defined according to IMGT convention as the region running from the second conserved V-encoded cysteine to the conserved J-encoded phenylalanine. In an earlier analysis of approximately 590 of the donors, sequences lacking an unambiguous match to a single V gene segment were excluded. In an earlier analysis of several hundred of the donors, a V segment was called functional when productive rearrangements were above 56.7%, and segregating when the standard deviation between donors exceeded 5%. A statistical classification framework was developed to diagnose cytomegalovirus status using the catalog of TCR beta chain sequences. In a later analysis, TCR nucleotide sequences were compared against IMGT/GENE-DB human TR gene sequences so that V and J genes could be assigned. Using the TCRdist pipeline, a later analysis assigned CDR3 sequences along with most-parsimonious VDJ recombination scenarios. In a later analysis, each TCR beta chain was defined by its CDR3 amino acid sequence together with its V-gene family, and reads without a unique V-gene family were excluded. As a way to deal with suspected cross-contamination and a sequencing artifact, a later analysis dropped hundreds of nucleotide sequences that were highly shared and had low generation probability. For each public chain, a later analysis derived a clonal expansion index from normalized ranks of inferred template counts within each repertoire. In a later analysis, generation probabilities were computed using a VDJ recombination model fitted to out-of-frame rearrangements, and the results were checked against IGoR. In a later analysis, TCR-TCR, TCR-HLA and TCR-CMV co-occurrence was scored with hypergeometric tests, and a repertoire-size bias correction was applied to TCR pairs. To estimate false discovery rates, a later analysis permuted the HLA or CMV assignments 20 times. A later analysis grouped co-occurring TCRs with DBSCAN, adding TCRdist sequence similarity when clustering within HLA-allele-positive subsets. Co-occurrence clustering excluded repertoires with fewer than 30,000 or more than 120,000 public chains, plus five with anomalous nucleotide sharing. This immuneACCESS table, as held by TCRdb, lists in-frame sequences with V and J called but not all clones. Of the missing ones, under half trace to an unresolved V gene in checked studies; the others have no known cause. The V and J calls and clone size come from that table; D and trimming were worked out from the DNA. This sample comprises about 180,000 clones, more than 75% of them detected only once. The ten most abundant clones make up around 2.3% of the sample.

The sample belongs to a study of cytomegalovirus exposure and HLA in healthy donors (dated by TCRdb to 2016 to 2017). About the investigation overall: An earlier analysis of roughly 500 of the donors reported about 250 Gb of sequence data and some 100 million unique TCR beta sequences from about 179 million T cells. In the later analysis, no new phenotypic data were used to find candidate immune exposures; instead, reliance was placed on TCR beta sequences and their occurrence across donors. All discovery cohort repertoires had been generated using a single sequencing platform. The study aimed to test whether cataloging public T cell receptors could reveal signatures of past pathogen exposure. Across some 400 genotyped donors of the cohort, an average of about 200,000 unique TCR beta nucleotide sequences per donor were sequenced, and roughly 20% of those sequences were non-productive. Four or five DR-DQ haplotypes were handled as single units for association and clustering because linkage in the cohort was strong. HLA typing covered class I and class II loci at four-digit resolution. Donor age, sex, ethnicity and CMV serostatus were compiled together with the repertoire data. A later genetic analysis used genome-wide SNP genotypes for about 65% of the 666 donors, treating that subset as a discovery cohort. To predict cytomegalovirus infection status, the study combined high-throughput TCR immunosequencing, statistical association of individual TCRs with disease status, and machine learning. An earlier analysis of 587 of the donors used high-throughput TCR beta sequencing to judge whether each TCR beta V gene segment behaved as functional or pseudogenic. The T cell repertoires of around 670 subjects were profiled by immunosequencing and related to cytomegalovirus serostatus. To study patterns of TCR occurrence, a later analysis re-analyzed previously published TCR beta repertoires from several hundred donors and added high-resolution HLA genotyping. The genetic ancestry cluster associated with self-reported Caucasian donors included over 80% of the 398 genotyped donors. Typing coverage differed by locus: A, B, C, DRB1 and DQB1 were typed in about 629-640 donors, DQA1 in about 550, DPA1 in 600 to 610, and DPB1 in around 490. In addition to the first cohort of around 670 subjects, a separate validation cohort of 120 different subjects was used. Roughly 300 gigabases of sequencing data and tens of millions of unique TCR sequences were included in an early release covering about 620 HLA-typed donors.

The cohort comprised some 700 healthy bone marrow donors. At the time of sampling, every cohort member was nominally healthy, though immune exposures that went unrecorded were likely present. The donor was CMV seropositive and belonged to the group of some 290 seropositive cohort members. Each donor provided a peripheral blood sample, and peripheral blood mononuclear cells were used for TCR beta sequencing. The Qiagen DNeasy Blood Extraction Kit was used to extract genomic DNA from the blood cell samples. Paper-wide results and their limitations: In a later analysis, several top co-occurrence clusters were reported to appear linked to parvovirus B19, influenza, CMV and Epstein-Barr virus. Compared with the approximately 600-donor mean, donors in an Asian-associated ancestry cluster had fewer N-insertions in productive TCRs, according to a later genetic analysis. In this cohort, only TCR beta chains were sequenced, and detectable features were limited by the absence of alpha or paired-chain data. Presence/absence analyses assumed roughly uniform sequencing depth across donors, an assumption that may not hold. Because HLA typing was unavailable for some donors at each locus, only the typed subset was used in association tests. In an earlier analysis of about 550 of the donors, most TCR beta V segments were observed in productive rearrangements about 87% or about 30% of the time, broadly matching IMGT annotations. Some 15 rarely observed V segments, including chromosome 9 orphons, were excluded from the earlier analysis of a few hundred of the donors because counts were too low. A later analysis found that HLA-associated TCR beta chains were more clonally expanded and had lower generation probabilities than equally common non-associated chains. A group of highly shared sequence variants was considered likely to be a technical artifact of the sequencing pipeline. A later analysis found that most CMV-associated TCR beta chains appeared HLA-restricted, with HLA associations seemingly driven largely by CMV exposure. A further reported finding was that TCR beta sequences accurately predicted the HLA-A and HLA-B alleles for most subjects in the first cohort. A later analysis found that TCR association rates varied across HLA loci, with DRB1 alleles showing the most associated TCRs and HLA-C alleles the fewest. Most TCR sequences were observed very rarely across donors, whereas some public TCRs were present in many individuals. Immune exposure information for the cohort was limited to CMV serostatus. The classifier was reported to diagnose cytomegalovirus status with high specificity and sensitivity in both the original cohort and the validation cohort. A few of the identified cytomegalovirus-associated TCR beta chains were confirmed in vitro to be specific for cytomegalovirus antigens. V-gene and J-gene trimming of TCR beta chains was associated with a missense DCLRE1C variant in a later genetic analysis, and the association was replicated in an independent cohort. Linkage disequilibrium might explain the correlated functional status among segregating V segments, but an unknown experimental factor could not be excluded. The authors suggested that the approach could potentially be extended to other disease states and immunological phenotypes. At a false discovery rate of 0.05, a later analysis linked 15,000 to 20,000 TCR beta sequences to specific HLA alleles. Assigning TCR associations to individual alleles was difficult when HLA alleles, especially DR and DQ, strongly co-occurred. The study gave a list of more than 150 TCR beta chains associated with cytomegalovirus.

The clonotype was recovered from a woman aged 25 to 39 in good health and CMV-seropositive. Sequencing input: PBMCs.

The DNA is TGTGCCAGCAACCCGATGGCGGGGGGGCGTGAGACCCAGTACTTC. The resulting protein is CASNPMAGGRETQYF. The chain employs TRBV7-3 and TRBJ2-5, with 9 junctional bases fitting TRBD2. V is cut back by 7 bases and J by 5 bases, with 11 bases in the junction unmatched. Including the terminal cysteine and phenylalanine, the CDR3 comprises 15 residues. Of the read, only the CDR3 DNA is kept; its 45 bases are in frame from base 1. CDR1 and CDR2 are drawn from the germline V gene: SGHTA, FQGTGA.